Below, 3 T cell receptor beta chains from the same sample are listed, as sequenced in a study of T cells in Graves' hyperthyroidism and ophthalmopathy. RNA transcripts provided the source from which TCR beta CDR3 regions were amplified. RT-PCR in the first round (using the HTBI primer set) targeted the TCR CDR3. One entry per CDR3 protein, called by TCRdb with MiXCR from the multiplex PCR reads. In the table there are 500,000 to 800,000 distinct CDR3 sequences, 40% to 55% of which are singletons. The sequenced sample consisted of peripheral blood or thyroid tissue (not recorded which). The receptors were sampled from an adult man with Graves' disease, either hyperthyroidism or ophthalmopathy (not recorded which).

The table lists this clonotype with many counts. The rearrangement uses TRBV24-1 and TRBJ2-2; TRBD2 might be the D (5 bases). The CDR3 contains 12 residues. Per germline, CDR1 KGHDR and CDR2 SFDVKD. The germline V and J ends were trimmed by 4 bases and 7 bases, with 6 bases remaining between them. The chain's CDR3 is CATSDGVGELFF. The CDR3 DNA sequence: TGTGCCACCAGTGACGGGGTCGGGGAGCTGTTTTTT.

The rearrangement joins TRBV7-2 to TRBJ2-2; 7 positions agree with TRBD2. Per the germline V gene, CDR1 is SGHTA and CDR2 is FQGNSA. This CDR3 comprises 14 residues. Trimming removed 9 bases from V and 5 bases from J; junction bases left unmatched: 9. Written as DNA, the CDR3 is TGTGCCAGTATTCGAGCGGGGTATACCGGGGAGCTGTTTTTT. Translation gives CASIRAGYTGELFF.

This clonotype occurred a few times. The gene calls are TRBV5-1 and TRBJ1-4; TRBD1 agrees at 9 bases. The CDR3 covers 16 residues. Germline V gene data show CDR1 as SGHRS and CDR2 as YFSETQ. Trimming at V came to 3 bases and at J to 0 bases, leaving 3 bases not matched to a gene. The CDR3 reads CASSSTGGSTNEKLFF. CDR3 bases: TGCGCCAGCAGCTCGACAGGGGGATCAACTAATGAAAAACTGTTTTTT.